The 14 T cell receptor beta chains listed next were all sequenced from one sample in a study of response to subunit inactivated influenza vaccine. TCRdb ran MiXCR on the RT-PCR reads and lists one entry per CDR3 protein. This sample carries 710,000 or so distinct CDR3 sequences, approximately 14% of them seen once, and the ten largest clones take about 9.9%. The sample here was PBMCs from blood, taken 12 days after vaccination. These receptor sequences come from a man aged 45 to 65 who received an inactivated influenza vaccine.

Only a few counts were recorded for this clonotype. This chain connects TRBV10-3 to TRBJ2-7, with 8 bases that match TRBD1. The CDR3 has 13 residues. Germline V gene sequence: CDR1 ENHRY, CDR2 SYGVKD. J gave up 5 bases and V 6 bases, and 6 bases lay outside the gene matches. CDR3 residues: CAIRDRDGHEQYF. CDR3 DNA: TGTGCCATCAGGGACAGGGATGGTCACGAGCAGTACTTC.

The chain joins TRBV6-2 or TRBV6-3 to TRBJ2-1; the match to TRBD2 covers 13 bases. V was pared by 6 bases and J by 5 bases, with 10 bases of the junction left unmatched. Germline CDR1 is MNHEY and CDR2 is SVGEGT. The CDR3 loop spans 17 amino acids. In nucleotides, the CDR3 is TGTGCCAGCAGCGGACTAGCGGGAGTGGGGACCCACAATGAGCAGTTCTTC. Its translation: CASSGLAGVGTHNEQFF.

This clonotype has just a few counts. This rearrangement joins TRBV5-5 to TRBJ1-6, with 7 nucleotides matching TRBD1. The CDR3 contains 15 residues. V dropped 3 bases and J dropped 2; count of bases not matched to a gene: 2. The germline gives CDR1 SGHKS, CDR2 YYEKEE (reference sequence). CDR3 in amino acids: CASSWGQTYNSPLHF. Written as DNA, the CDR3 is TGTGCCAGCAGCTGGGGACAGACCTATAATTCACCCCTCCACTTT. Complete variable domain (other parts from reference TRBV5-5 and TRBJ1-6): DAGVTQSPTHLIKTRGQQVTLRCSPISGHKSVSWYQQVLGQGPQFIFQYYEKEERGRGNFPDRFSARQFPNYSSELNVNALLLGDSALYLCASSWGQTYNSPLHFGNGTRLTVT.

The sample holds a few counts of this clonotype. The chain links TRBV11-2 to TRBJ2-2; tentatively, D is TRBD1 (6 bases). CDR1 is SGHAT, CDR2 FQNNGV, per germline. V was trimmed by 4 bases and J by 6 bases, leaving 12 bases between them. CDR3 length: 14 residues. This chain's CDR3 is CASSSPRGAGELFF. DNA of the CDR3: TGTGCCAGCAGCTCCCCCAGGGGAGCCGGGGAGCTGTTTTTT.

This clonotype was counted only a few times. The chain links TRBV24-1 to TRBJ2-3; 9 nucleotides agree with TRBD1. J lost 13 bases, V lost 3 bases, and 13 bases had no gene match. Per germline, CDR1 KGHDR and CDR2 SFDVKD. The CDR3 is made up of 15 amino acids. The DNA for the CDR3 is TGTGCCACCAGTGATCGACCGGGACAGGGCGCCGGGGAGTATTTT. The encoded protein is CATSDRPGQGAGEYF.

The chain carries TRBV5-1 and TRBJ1-1; 8 bases fit TRBD1. The V segment lost 0 bases and the J segment 3 bases; nucleotides outside the gene matches: 4. In germline, CDR1 is SGHRS, CDR2 YFSETQ. The CDR3 has 15 residues. CDR3 sequence (DNA): TGCGCCAGCAGCTTGGAATCAGGGGGCCACACTGAAGCTTTCTTT. This encodes CASSLESGGHTEAFF.

The chain is built from TRBV28 and TRBJ2-7; 8 nucleotides line up with TRBD1. J lost 5 bases, V lost 6 bases, and 3 bases had no gene match. Germline loops: CDR1 MDHEN, CDR2 SYDVKM. The CDR3 has 12 residues. The CDR3 spells CASRRTGHEQYF. The CDR3, as DNA: TGTGCCAGCAGAAGGACAGGGCACGAGCAGTACTTC.

This clonotype was seen ten or more times. The rearrangement uses TRBV6-1 and TRBJ1-2; possible D gene TRBD1, 5 bases. Germline V CDR1 and CDR2: MNHNS, SASEGT. The CDR3 consists of 17 residues. Trimming shortened V by 3 bases and J by 3 bases, and 20 bases separated the two germline ends. The CDR3 nucleotides read TGTGCCAGCAGTGACCAGGGCATGGCAAGGGCCTACTATGGCTACACCTTC. It is translated as CASSDQGMARAYYGYTF.

The rearrangement links TRBV20-1 to TRBJ2-1; D perhaps matches TRBD2 (5 bases). The CDR3 totals 15 residues. Trimming took 6 bases from V and 10 from J, leaving 25 bases between them. Germline lookup yields CDR1 DFQATT and CDR2 SNEGSKA (reference sequence). The CDR3 coding sequence is TGCAGTGCCATTCCACCCCCGAGGGCCCTAGGGGAGCAGTTCTTC. This encodes CSAIPPPRALGEQFF.

This clonotype was counted only a few times. The CDR3 region is CSVERGDTYNEQFF. The CDR3 DNA sequence: TGCAGCGTTGAACGAGGGGACACCTACAATGAGCAGTTCTTC. This chain joins TRBV29-1 and TRBJ2-1; weak D call: TRBD1 (6 bases). Deletions cut 2 bases from V and 2 bases from J, with 10 bases between. Germline loops: CDR1 SQVTM, CDR2 ANQGSEA. There are 14 residues in the CDR3.

This clonotype has just a few counts. The chain employs TRBV20-1 and TRBJ2-7; 9 positions match TRBD2. The CDR3 sequence is 14 residues long. Germline assignment: CDR1 DFQATT and CDR2 SNEGSKA (reference sequence). V trimming: 4 bases; J trimming: 6 bases; junction bases outside the gene matches: 10. CDR3 residues: CSATLAGVGPEQYF. The DNA for the CDR3 is TGCAGTGCTACCTTAGCGGGAGTGGGGCCCGAGCAGTACTTC.

The genes are TRBV10-3 and TRBJ1-3; no clear D gene. With 3 bases removed from V and 3 bases from J, the gap between germline ends came to 3 bases. Per the germline V gene, CDR1 is ENHRY and CDR2 is SYGVKD. This CDR3 region has 12 residues. The CDR3 nucleotides read TGTGCCATCAGTGAAGGTGGAAACACCATATATTTT. It codes for CAISEGGNTIYF.

This clonotype appeared once. The rearrangement links TRBV30 to TRBJ2-2, with no clear D. The CDR3 length is 12 residues. Trimming cost V 1 base and J 3 bases, with 3 bases left between them. Germline CDR1 and CDR2: GTSNPN and SVGIG (reference sequence). CDR3 nucleotides: TGTGCCTGGAGTGAGGACACCGGGGAGCTGTTTTTT. It is translated as CAWSEDTGELFF.

The chain combines TRBV4-3 with TRBJ2-7; 8 bases line up with TRBD1. Germline V gene sequence: CDR1 LGHNA, CDR2 YSLEER. Germline trimming cut 1 base from V and 4 bases from J; bases unmatched to any gene: 6. The CDR3 runs to 15 residues. Written as DNA, the CDR3 is TGCGCCAGCAGCCAAGTCAGGGACAGGATGTACGAGCAGTACTTC. This translates into CASSQVRDRMYEQYF.